The 2 T cell receptor beta chains presented below share a single source sample, sequenced in a study of blood T cells in healthy people across ages. For the second PCR, which ran for roughly 6 to 12 cycles, a sample-barcoded 5' primer and a J-beta primer mix were used. TCRdb processed the 5' RACE reads anew with MiXCR; each CDR3 protein has one entry. The sample has 2 million or so distinct CDR3 sequences, about 50% seen once; the top ten hold over 2%. Sequencing was performed on blood. Receptors were obtained from a woman between 35 and 50 years old in good health.

The chain couples TRBV7-3 to TRBJ2-3; the match to TRBD2 covers 8 bases. The CDR3 runs to 16 residues. V gave up 5 bases and J gave up 2 bases; unmatched junction bases: 9. The germline V gene has CDR1 SGHTA and CDR2 FQGTGA. This CDR3 is CASSPQAGAPTDTQYF. Written as DNA, the CDR3 is TGTGCCAGCAGCCCCCAAGCGGGGGCCCCCACAGATACGCAGTATTTT.

The chain combines TRBV5-1 with TRBJ2-3, with a tentative D call TRBD1 (6 bases). The germline V gene encodes CDR1 SGHRS and CDR2 YFSETQ. The V end was cut by 4 bases, the J end by 2 bases, with 14 bases between. The CDR3 is 15 amino acids. The CDR3 region is CASSPGEPLTDTQYF. In DNA, the CDR3 is TGCGCCAGCAGCCCAGGGGAGCCCCTCACAGATACGCAGTATTTT.